This T cell receptor (beta chain) was captured by sequencing in a study of human T cells and chemical hapten exposure. Study in general: During the roughly 25-week study period, patients had diphenylcyclopropenone applied to the scalp every week.

Each CDR3 protein is one row after TCRdb ran MiXCR on the RACE reads. The sample lists 180,000 or so distinct CDR3 sequences; around 24% were seen once. This clonotype was counted between two and nine times. V shed 6 bases and J shed 7 bases, with 10 bases lying between them. The CDR3 spans 11 residues. Germline values: CDR1 MNHEY, CDR2 SVGAGI. Indicated time point: patch test 1, 2 weeks after DPC sensitization. The sample's treatment: therapeutic diphenylcyclopropenone sensitization with weekly scalp DPC. The receptor was derived from a woman between 50 and 59 years old with alopecia areata. Some clones in this sample may be carry-over from other donors' samples. This chain joins TRBV6-5 and TRBJ2-7, with D uncertain. This material consisted of whole blood, taken in connection with sensitization to the hapten diphenylcyclopropenone (DPC). In nucleotides, the CDR3 is TGTGCCAGCAGCTTCCTGGGGGAGCAGTACTTC. Its translation is CASSFLGEQYF.